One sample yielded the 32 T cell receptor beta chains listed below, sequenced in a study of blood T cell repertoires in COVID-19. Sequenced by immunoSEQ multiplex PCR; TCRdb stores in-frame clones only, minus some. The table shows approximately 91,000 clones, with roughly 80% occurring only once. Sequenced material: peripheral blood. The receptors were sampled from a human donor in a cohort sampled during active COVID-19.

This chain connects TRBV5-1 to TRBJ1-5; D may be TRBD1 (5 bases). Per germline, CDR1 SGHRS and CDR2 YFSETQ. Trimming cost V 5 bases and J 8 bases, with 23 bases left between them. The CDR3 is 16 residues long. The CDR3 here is CASRGQVFTLYEPQHF. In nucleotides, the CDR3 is TGCGCCAGCAGGGGGCAGGTCTTCACCCTTTATGAGCCCCAGCATTTT.

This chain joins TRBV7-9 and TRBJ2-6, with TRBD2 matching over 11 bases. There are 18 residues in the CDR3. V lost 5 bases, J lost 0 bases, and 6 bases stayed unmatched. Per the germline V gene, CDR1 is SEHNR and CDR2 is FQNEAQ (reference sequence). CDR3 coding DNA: TGTGCCAGCAGCGCACCGGGACTAGCGGTCTCTGGGGCCAACGTCCTGACTTTC. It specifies CASSAPGLAVSGANVLTF.

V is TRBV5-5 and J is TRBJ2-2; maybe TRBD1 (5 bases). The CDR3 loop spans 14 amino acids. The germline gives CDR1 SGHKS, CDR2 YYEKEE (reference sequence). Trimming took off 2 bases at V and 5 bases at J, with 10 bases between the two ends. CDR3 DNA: TGTGCCAGCAGCTTCAGGGTTTCGACCGGGGAGCTGTTTTTT. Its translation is CASSFRVSTGELFF.

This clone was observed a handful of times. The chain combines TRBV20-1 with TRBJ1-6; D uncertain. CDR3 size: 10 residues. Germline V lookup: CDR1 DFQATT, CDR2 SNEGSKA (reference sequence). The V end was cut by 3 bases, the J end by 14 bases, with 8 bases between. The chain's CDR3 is CSARGRSLHF. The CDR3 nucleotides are TGCAGTGCTAGGGGCAGGTCCCTCCACTTT.

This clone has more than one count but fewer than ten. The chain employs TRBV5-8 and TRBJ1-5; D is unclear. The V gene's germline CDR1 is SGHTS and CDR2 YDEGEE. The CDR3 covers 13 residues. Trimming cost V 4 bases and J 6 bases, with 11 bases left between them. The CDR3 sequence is CASSLQEAQPQHF. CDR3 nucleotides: TGTGCCAGCAGCCTACAAGAGGCTCAGCCCCAGCATTTT. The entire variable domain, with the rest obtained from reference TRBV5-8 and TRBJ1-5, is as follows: EAGVTQSPTHLIKTRGQQATLRCSPISGHTSVYWYQQALGLGLQFLLWYDEGEERNRGNFPPRFSGRQFPNYSSELNVNALELEDSALYLCASSLQEAQPQHFGDGTRLSIL.

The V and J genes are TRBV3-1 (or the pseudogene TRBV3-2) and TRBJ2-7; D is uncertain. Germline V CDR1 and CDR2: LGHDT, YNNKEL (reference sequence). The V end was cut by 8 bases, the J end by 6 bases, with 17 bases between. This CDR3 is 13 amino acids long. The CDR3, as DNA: TGTGCCAGCTCCTTGGGCCAGGTAGGCGAGCAGTACTTC. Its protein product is CASSLGQVGEQYF.

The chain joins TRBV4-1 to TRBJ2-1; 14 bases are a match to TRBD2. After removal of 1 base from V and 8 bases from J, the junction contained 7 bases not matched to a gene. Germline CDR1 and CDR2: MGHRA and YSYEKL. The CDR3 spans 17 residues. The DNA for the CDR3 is TGCGCCAGCAGCCAAGCCGAGACTAGCGGGAGGGGCGATGAGCAGTTCTTC. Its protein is CASSQAETSGRGDEQFF.

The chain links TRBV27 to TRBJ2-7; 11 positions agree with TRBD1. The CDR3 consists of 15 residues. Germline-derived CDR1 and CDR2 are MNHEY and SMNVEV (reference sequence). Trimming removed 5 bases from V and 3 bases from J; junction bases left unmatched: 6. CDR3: CASSPRGTGGYEQYF. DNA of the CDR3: TGTGCCAGCAGTCCTAGGGGGACAGGGGGCTACGAGCAGTACTTC.

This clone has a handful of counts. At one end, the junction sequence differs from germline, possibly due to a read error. The CDR3 here is CASSENNPPLHF. For the CDR3, the DNA is TGTGCCAGCAGTGAAAATAATCCACCCCTCCACTTT. This rearrangement joins TRBV6-1 to TRBJ1-6; D ambiguous. CDR3 size: 12 residues. The V gene's germline CDR1 is MNHNS and CDR2 SASEGT.

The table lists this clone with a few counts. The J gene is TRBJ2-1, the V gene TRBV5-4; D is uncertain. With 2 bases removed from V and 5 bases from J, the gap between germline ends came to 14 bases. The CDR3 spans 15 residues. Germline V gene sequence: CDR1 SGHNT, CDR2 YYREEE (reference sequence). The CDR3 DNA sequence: TGTGCCAGCAGCTTCGAGCAAGAACGCAACAATGAGCAGTTCTTC. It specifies CASSFEQERNNEQFF.

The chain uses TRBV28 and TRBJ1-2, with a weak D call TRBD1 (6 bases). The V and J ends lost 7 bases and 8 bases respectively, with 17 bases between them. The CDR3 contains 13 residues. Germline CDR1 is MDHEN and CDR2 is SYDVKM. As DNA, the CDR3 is TGTGCCAGCAAACCGGGGGGGCCCGAGGGCTACACCTTC. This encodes CASKPGGPEGYTF.

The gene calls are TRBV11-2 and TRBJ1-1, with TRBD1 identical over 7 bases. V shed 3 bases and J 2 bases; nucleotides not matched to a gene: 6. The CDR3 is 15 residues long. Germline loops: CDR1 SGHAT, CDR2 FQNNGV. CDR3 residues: CASSLNRGGNTEAFF. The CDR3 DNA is TGTGCCAGCAGCTTGAACAGGGGAGGAAACACTGAAGCTTTCTTT.

The CDR3 protein is CASSYTGAQETQYF. Here the CDR3 DNA reads TGTGCCAGCAGCTATACAGGGGCGCAAGAGACCCAGTACTTC. V gene TRBV7-9 combines with J gene TRBJ2-5, with TRBD1 identical over 7 bases. CDR1 is SEHNR and CDR2 is FQNEAQ in the germline V gene (reference sequence). V was clipped by 4 bases and J by 2 bases; unmatched bases: 4. This CDR3 region has 14 residues.

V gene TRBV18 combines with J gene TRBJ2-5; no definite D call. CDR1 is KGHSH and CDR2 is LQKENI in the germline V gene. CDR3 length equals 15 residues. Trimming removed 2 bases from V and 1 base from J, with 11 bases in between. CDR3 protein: CASSPLIGGQETQYF. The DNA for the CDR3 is TGTGCCAGCTCACCATTAATAGGCGGCCAAGAGACCCAGTACTTC.

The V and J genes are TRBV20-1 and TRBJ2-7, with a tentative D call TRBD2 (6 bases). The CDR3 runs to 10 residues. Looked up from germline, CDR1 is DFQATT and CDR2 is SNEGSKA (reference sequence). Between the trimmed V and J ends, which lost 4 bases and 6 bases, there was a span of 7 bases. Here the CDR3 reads CSAISGEQYF. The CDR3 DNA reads TGCAGTGCTATTAGCGGCGAGCAGTACTTC.

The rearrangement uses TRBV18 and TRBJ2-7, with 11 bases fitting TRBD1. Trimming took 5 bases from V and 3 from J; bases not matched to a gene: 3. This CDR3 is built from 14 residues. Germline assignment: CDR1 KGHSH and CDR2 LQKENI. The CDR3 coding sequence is TGTGCCAGCTCAGTCGGGACAGGGGGCTACGAGCAGTACTTC. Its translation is CASSVGTGGYEQYF.

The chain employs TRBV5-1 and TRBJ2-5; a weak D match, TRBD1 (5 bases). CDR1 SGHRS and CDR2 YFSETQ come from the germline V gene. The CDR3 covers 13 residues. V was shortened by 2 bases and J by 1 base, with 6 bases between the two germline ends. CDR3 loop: CASSLDSQETQYF. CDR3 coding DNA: TGCGCCAGCAGCTTAGACAGCCAAGAGACCCAGTACTTC.

The CDR3, as DNA: TGTGCCAGCAACCCCCCACCTAGTAGCAATCAGCCCCAGCATTTT. Translating it yields CASNPPPSSNQPQHF. This sequence joins TRBV2 and TRBJ1-5; D unclear. There are 15 residues in the CDR3. Germline V gene data show CDR1 as SNHLY and CDR2 as FYNNEI. Trimming left V 7 bases short and J 0 bases short, with 13 bases between.

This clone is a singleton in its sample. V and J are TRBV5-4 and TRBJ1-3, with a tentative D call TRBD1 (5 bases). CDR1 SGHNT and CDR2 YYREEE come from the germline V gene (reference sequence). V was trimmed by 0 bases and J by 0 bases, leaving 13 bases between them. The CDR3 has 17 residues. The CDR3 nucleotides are TGTGCCAGCAGCTTGGCCGGCGGGAGGGGCTCTGGAAACACCATATATTTT. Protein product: CASSLAGGRGSGNTIYF.

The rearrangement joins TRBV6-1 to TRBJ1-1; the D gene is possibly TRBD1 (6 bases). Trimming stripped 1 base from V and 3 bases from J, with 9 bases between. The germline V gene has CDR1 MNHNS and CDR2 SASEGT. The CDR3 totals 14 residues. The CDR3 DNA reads TGTGCCAGCAGTGAAGGTGACAGGTACACTGAAGCTTTCTTT. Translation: CASSEGDRYTEAFF.

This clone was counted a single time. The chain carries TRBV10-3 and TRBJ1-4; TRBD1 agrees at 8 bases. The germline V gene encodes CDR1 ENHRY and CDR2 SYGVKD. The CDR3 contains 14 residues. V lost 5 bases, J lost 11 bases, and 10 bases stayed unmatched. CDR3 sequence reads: CAISPLQTGEKLFF. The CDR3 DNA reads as TGTGCCATCAGTCCATTACAGACAGGGGAGAAACTGTTTTTT.

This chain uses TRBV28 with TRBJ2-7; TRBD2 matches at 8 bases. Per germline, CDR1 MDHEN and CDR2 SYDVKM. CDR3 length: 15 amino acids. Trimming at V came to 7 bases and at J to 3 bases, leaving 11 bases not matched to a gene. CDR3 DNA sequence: TGTGCCAGCATGCTAACGCGAGCGGGAGTCTACGAGCAGTACTTC. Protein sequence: CASMLTRAGVYEQYF.

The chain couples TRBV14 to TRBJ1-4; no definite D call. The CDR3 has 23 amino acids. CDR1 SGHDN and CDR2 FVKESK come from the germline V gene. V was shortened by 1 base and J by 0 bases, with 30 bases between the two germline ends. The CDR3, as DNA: TGTGCCAGCAGCCAAGCCCCTCCCACAGACACCCCGGTTGAAATCACAACTAATGAAAAACTGTTTTTT. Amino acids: CASSQAPPTDTPVEITTNEKLFF.

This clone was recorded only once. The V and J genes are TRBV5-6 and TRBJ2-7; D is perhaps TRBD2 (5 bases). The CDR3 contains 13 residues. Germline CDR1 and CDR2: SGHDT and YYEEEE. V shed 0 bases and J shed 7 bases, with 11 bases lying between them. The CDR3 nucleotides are TGTGCCAGCAGCTTGGATCCGGGATGGGAGCAGTACTTC. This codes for CASSLDPGWEQYF.

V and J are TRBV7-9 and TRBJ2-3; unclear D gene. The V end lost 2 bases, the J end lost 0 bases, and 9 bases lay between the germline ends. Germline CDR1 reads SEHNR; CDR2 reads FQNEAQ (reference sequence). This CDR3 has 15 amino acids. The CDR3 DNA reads TGTGCCAGCAGCTTATTCAGAACAAGCACAGATACGCAGTATTTT. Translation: CASSLFRTSTDTQYF.

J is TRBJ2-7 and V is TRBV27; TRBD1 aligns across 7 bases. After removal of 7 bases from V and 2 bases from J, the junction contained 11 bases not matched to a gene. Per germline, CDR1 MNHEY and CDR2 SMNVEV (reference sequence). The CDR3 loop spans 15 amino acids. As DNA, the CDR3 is TGTGCCAGCAAAAGATCTGGGCAGGGGGCCTACGAGCAGTACTTC. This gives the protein CASKRSGQGAYEQYF.

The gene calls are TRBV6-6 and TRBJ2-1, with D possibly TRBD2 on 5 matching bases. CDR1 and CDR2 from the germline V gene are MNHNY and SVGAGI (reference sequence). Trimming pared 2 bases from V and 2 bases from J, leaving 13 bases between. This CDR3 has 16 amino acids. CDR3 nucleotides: TGTGCCAGCAGTTACCGTCGACTACGTACCTACAATGAGCAGTTCTTC. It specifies CASSYRRLRTYNEQFF.

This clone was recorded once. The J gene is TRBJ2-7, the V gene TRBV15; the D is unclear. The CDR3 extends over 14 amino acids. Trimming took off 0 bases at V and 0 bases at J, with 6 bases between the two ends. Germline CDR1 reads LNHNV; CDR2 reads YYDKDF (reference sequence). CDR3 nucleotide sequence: TGTGCCACCAGCAGAGATAGTACCTCCTACGAGCAGTACTTC. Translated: CATSRDSTSYEQYF. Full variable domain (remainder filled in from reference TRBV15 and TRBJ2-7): DAMVIQNPRYQVTQFGKPVTLSCSQTLNHNVMYWYQQKSSQAPKLLFHYYDKDFNNEADTPDNFQSRRPNTSFCFLDIRSPGLGDTAMYLCATSRDSTSYEQYFGPGTRLTVT.

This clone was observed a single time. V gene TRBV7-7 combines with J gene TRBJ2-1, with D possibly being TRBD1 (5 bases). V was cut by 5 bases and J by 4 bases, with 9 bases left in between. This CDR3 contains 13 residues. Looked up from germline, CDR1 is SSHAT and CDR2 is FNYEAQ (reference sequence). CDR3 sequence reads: CASSADSYNEQFF. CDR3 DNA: TGTGCCAGCAGCGCCGACAGTTACAATGAGCAGTTCTTC.

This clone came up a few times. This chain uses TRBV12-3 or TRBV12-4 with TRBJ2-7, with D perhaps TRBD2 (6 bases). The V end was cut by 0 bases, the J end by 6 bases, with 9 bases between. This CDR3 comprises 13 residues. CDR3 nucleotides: TGTGCCAGCAGTTTAGCCGGGGGAGGCGAGCAGTACTTC. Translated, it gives CASSLAGGGEQYF.

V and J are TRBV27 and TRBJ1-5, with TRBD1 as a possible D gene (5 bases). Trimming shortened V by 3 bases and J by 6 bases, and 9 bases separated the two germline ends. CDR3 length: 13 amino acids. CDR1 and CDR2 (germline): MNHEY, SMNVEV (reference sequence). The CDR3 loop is CASSFVQGQPQHF. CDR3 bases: TGTGCCAGCAGTTTTGTCCAGGGTCAGCCCCAGCATTTT.

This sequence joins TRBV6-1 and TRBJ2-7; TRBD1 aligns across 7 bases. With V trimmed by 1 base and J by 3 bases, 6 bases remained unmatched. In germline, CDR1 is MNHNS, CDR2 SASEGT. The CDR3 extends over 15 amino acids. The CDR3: CASSEVRQGGYEQYF. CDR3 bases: TGTGCCAGCAGTGAAGTAAGACAGGGCGGCTACGAGCAGTACTTC.